Listed below are T cell receptor beta chains from one sample, sequenced in a study of vaccination and CD4 T cells after COVID-19. Their antigens are not known. TCRdb reprocessed the PCR reads with MiXCR, giving one entry per CDR3 protein. The sample records roughly 4,900 distinct CDR3 sequences, approximately 30% being singletons. Sequencing used CD4+ T cells from blood, cultured in vitro. All receptors come from a human donor who had recovered from COVID-19. Each CDR3 is given without its conserved first and last residue. D genes are given only for firm matches.

d_gene: -
v_gene: TRBV18
CDR3aa: ASSQSSDFMNTEAF

d_gene: -
v_gene: TRBV7-2
CDR3aa: ASSPQGQGTEAF

d_gene: -
v_gene: TRBV6-1
CDR3aa: ASRFSGEGEQF

d_gene: TRBD2
v_gene: TRBV2
CDR3aa: ASSRLAGVYNEQF

d_gene: -
v_gene: TRBV7-8
CDR3aa: ASSLALPPYTQY

d_gene: TRBD2
v_gene: TRBV19
CDR3aa: ASSIIRAGGRADTQY

d_gene: -
v_gene: TRBV19
CDR3aa: ASSIDRYGELF

d_gene: -
v_gene: TRBV4-1
CDR3aa: ASSQKGAGNTEAF

d_gene: -
v_gene: TRBV20-1
CDR3aa: SARGGRNQPQH

d_gene: TRBD1
v_gene: TRBV20-1
CDR3aa: SASRQGDEKLF

d_gene: -
v_gene: TRBV20-1
CDR3aa: SASFGTSTDTQY

d_gene: -
v_gene: TRBV5-4
CDR3aa: ASSSSNYGYT

d_gene: TRBD2
v_gene: TRBV27
CDR3aa: ASSLGLAYNEQF

d_gene: TRBD2
v_gene: TRBV29-1
CDR3aa: SARAGTTTTDTQY

d_gene: -
v_gene: TRBV6-1
CDR3aa: ATRRTVPGNTIY

d_gene: TRBD1
v_gene: TRBV20-1
CDR3aa: SATTGGSRGENGYT

d_gene: TRBD1
v_gene: TRBV11-3
CDR3aa: ASSFRGGTGSGYT

d_gene: TRBD1
v_gene: TRBV20-1
CDR3aa: SAGRDRHSPLH

d_gene: -
v_gene: TRBV6-2/TRBV6-3
CDR3aa: ASGGRKNIQY

d_gene: -
v_gene: TRBV18
CDR3aa: ASSPLGVGGEGYT

d_gene: -
v_gene: TRBV11-1
CDR3aa: ASSSSGLNTEAF

d_gene: -
v_gene: TRBV18
CDR3aa: ASSPTGLVDTQY

d_gene: -
v_gene: TRBV23-1
CDR3aa: ASSRGTHTDTQY

d_gene: -
v_gene: TRBV20-1
CDR3aa: SAVGNYNEQF

d_gene: TRBD1
v_gene: TRBV2
CDR3aa: ASSVRQGWVGVNTEAF

d_gene: -
v_gene: TRBV7-9
CDR3aa: ASSRDSRNEKLF

d_gene: -
v_gene: TRBV20-1
CDR3aa: SASRGMLTDTQY

d_gene: TRBD2
v_gene: TRBV4-2
CDR3aa: ASSLRLAGSTDTQY

d_gene: -
v_gene: TRBV11-3
CDR3aa: ASSLVGILNTGELF

d_gene: -
v_gene: TRBV2
CDR3aa: ASSYTSNQPQH

d_gene: TRBD2
v_gene: TRBV7-8
CDR3aa: ASSPRMRGGNRINNEQF

d_gene: -
v_gene: TRBV6-1
CDR3aa: ASRPDSNQPQH

d_gene: -
v_gene: TRBV10-3
CDR3aa: AISESGTGLGQPQH

d_gene: -
v_gene: TRBV9
CDR3aa: ASSVVGDKENEQF

d_gene: -
v_gene: TRBV5-8
CDR3aa: ASSFLGAYEQY

d_gene: TRBD2
v_gene: TRBV6-1
CDR3aa: ASRSGTSGTFSYEQH

d_gene: -
v_gene: TRBV2
CDR3aa: ASQYTPSSHEQY

d_gene: TRBD2
v_gene: TRBV20-1
CDR3aa: SPQLAGDTDTQY

d_gene: -
v_gene: TRBV20-1
CDR3aa: SATLANTGELF

d_gene: -
v_gene: TRBV18
CDR3aa: ASSPLGGLDGYT

d_gene: -
v_gene: TRBV24-1
CDR3aa: ATSDRAGSEAF

d_gene: -
v_gene: TRBV6-2/TRBV6-3
CDR3aa: ASSTRNSNQPQH

d_gene: TRBD1
v_gene: TRBV5-1
CDR3aa: ASRPTGVGNQPQH

d_gene: -
v_gene: TRBV10-1
CDR3aa: ASSESLVRGPTDTQY

d_gene: -
v_gene: TRBV7-3
CDR3aa: ASSPGTYNEQF

d_gene: -
v_gene: TRBV7-6
CDR3aa: ASSADLNTEAF

d_gene: -
v_gene: TRBV11-2
CDR3aa: ASTRLRGAGGYT

d_gene: TRBD1
v_gene: TRBV6-1
CDR3aa: ASSTGGGANVLT

d_gene: -
v_gene: TRBV28
CDR3aa: ASSLFEARGGYT

d_gene: TRBD1
v_gene: TRBV19
CDR3aa: ASTTYRGVAQPQH

d_gene: TRBD2
v_gene: TRBV27
CDR3aa: ASSLHWLAGDEQF

d_gene: TRBD1
v_gene: TRBV20-1
CDR3aa: SARDRITDTQY

d_gene: -
v_gene: TRBV10-3
CDR3aa: AISGLYGYT

d_gene: TRBD1
v_gene: TRBV2
CDR3aa: ASSGQGVTYGYT